The 32 T cell receptor beta chains given below trace back to one sample, sequenced in a study of T cell responses to AZD1222 COVID-19 vaccine. Using immunoSEQ multiplex PCR, the repertoire was profiled, and TCRdb retains in-frame clones only, with some absent. Of about 150,000 clones in the sample, about nine tenths are singletons; the top ten hold less than 2%. The sequencing here drew on peripheral blood, taken on day 0 of AZD1222 vaccination. The source is an adult in good health.

The chain is built from TRBV7-9 and TRBJ1-4; D gene unclear. This CDR3 region has 14 residues. Trimming shortened V by 4 bases and J by 3 bases, and 9 bases separated the two germline ends. Germline V gene sequence: CDR1 SEHNR, CDR2 FQNEAQ (reference sequence). DNA for the CDR3: TGTGCCAGCAGCTCGAGTGGCGCTAATGAAAAACTGTTTTTT. It yields the protein CASSSSGANEKLFF.

The chain has TRBV25-1 and TRBJ1-2; D ambiguous. V lost 7 bases and J lost 6, with 15 bases in between. CDR1 is MGHDK and CDR2 is SYGVNS in the germline V gene. This CDR3 is 13 amino acids long. Here the CDR3 reads CASTELGSNGYTF. CDR3 nucleotides: TGTGCCAGCACCGAGTTGGGGTCGAATGGCTACACCTTC.

The V and J genes are TRBV5-4 and TRBJ2-2; tentatively, D is TRBD2 (6 bases). This CDR3 spans 15 amino acids. The germline gives CDR1 SGHNT, CDR2 YYREEE (reference sequence). Trimming pared 6 bases from V and 5 bases from J, leaving 17 bases between. CDR3 residues: CASTAGFLGTGELFF. The CDR3, as DNA: TGTGCCAGCACCGCGGGATTCTTAGGAACCGGGGAGCTGTTTTTT.

This chain uses TRBV3-1 (or the pseudogene TRBV3-2) with TRBJ2-2, with D unclear. V gave up 0 bases and J gave up 3 bases, with 2 bases separating them. The CDR3 runs to 13 residues. Per germline, CDR1 LGHDT and CDR2 YNNKEL (reference sequence). In nucleotides, the CDR3 is TGTGCCAGCAGCCAAGATGACACCGGGGAGCTGTTTTTT. Protein: CASSQDDTGELFF.

The chain carries TRBV5-1 and TRBJ2-7; no clear D gene. Per germline, CDR1 SGHRS and CDR2 YFSETQ. The V end was cut by 0 bases, the J end by 2 bases, with 12 bases between. CDR3 length: 15 amino acids. CDR3 protein: CASSLVGGRAYEQYF. The DNA of the CDR3 is TGCGCCAGCAGCTTGGTCGGTGGCCGGGCCTACGAGCAGTACTTC.

The chain recombines TRBV14 with TRBJ2-7; 8 bases fit TRBD2. V lost 4 bases to trimming and J lost 6 bases; unmatched junction nucleotides: 2. The germline CDR1 and CDR2 sequences are SGHDN and FVKESK. The CDR3 is made up of 12 amino acids. The CDR3 bases are TGTGCCAGCAGCCCGACTAGCGTCGAGCAGTACTTC. The encoded protein is CASSPTSVEQYF.

The genes are TRBV4-3 and TRBJ2-7; D gene unclear. Trimming cost V 1 base and J 2 bases, with 9 bases left between them. Germline assignment: CDR1 LGHNA and CDR2 YSLEER. This CDR3 has 14 residues. The CDR3 loop is CASSQVVGTYEQYF. The CDR3 DNA reads TGCGCCAGCAGCCAAGTCGTCGGAACCTACGAGCAGTACTTC.

The chain uses TRBV7-2 and TRBJ1-2; D remains ambiguous. CDR1 and CDR2 (germline): SGHTA, FQGNSA. The V end lost 2 bases, the J end lost 6 bases, and 10 bases lay between the germline ends. This CDR3 is 13 amino acids long. The DNA for the CDR3 is TGTGCCAGCAGCTTAAGTTATTTGAATGGCTACACCTTC. Its protein is CASSLSYLNGYTF. Combining the CDR3 with reference TRBV7-2 and TRBJ1-2 gives the whole variable domain GAGVSQSPSNKVTEKGKDVELRCDPISGHTALYWYRQSLGQGLEFLIYFQGNSAPDKSGLPSDRFSAERTGGSVSTLTIQRTQQEDSAVYLCASSLSYLNGYTFGSGTRLTVV.

The chain is built from TRBV19 and TRBJ1-2; D remains unclear. The V gene lost 4 bases and the J gene lost 1 base, with 13 bases spanning the gap. Germline V CDR1 and CDR2: LNHDA, SQIVND (reference sequence). The CDR3 has 15 residues. The CDR3 region has the DNA TGTGCCAGTAGTAAGGATCAAGGTTTTAACTATGGCTACACCTTC. Encoded protein: CASSKDQGFNYGYTF.

The rearrangement uses TRBV28 and TRBJ1-2, with 8 bases that match TRBD1. CDR1 is MDHEN and CDR2 is SYDVKM in the germline V gene. Losses at the gene ends were 2 bases for V and 2 bases for J; bases not matched to a gene: 13. CDR3 length equals 18 residues. CDR3 DNA: TGTGCCAGCAGTTTAGGGTGGACAGGGCTAACTCCGAACTATGGCTACACCTTC. It yields the protein CASSLGWTGLTPNYGYTF.

The rearrangement links TRBV11-2 to TRBJ2-5, with 8 bases identical to TRBD2. The CDR3 is 14 amino acids. The ends lost 7 bases at V and 2 bases at J; junction bases unmatched: 6. Looked up from germline, CDR1 is SGHAT and CDR2 is FQNNGV. CDR3 sequence (DNA): TGTGCCAGCACCGATTTAGCGGGGCAAGAGACCCAGTACTTC. The encoded protein is CASTDLAGQETQYF.

The chain carries TRBV28 and TRBJ2-5, with D perhaps TRBD2 (5 bases). Trimming cost V 3 bases and J 2 bases, with 22 bases left between them. This CDR3 contains 18 residues. Germline V gene lookup returns CDR1 MDHEN and CDR2 SYDVKM. Here the CDR3 DNA reads TGTGCCAGCAGTTTTTCACTATCGGGAACCACCAATCAAGAGACCCAGTACTTC. This codes for CASSFSLSGTTNQETQYF.

The genes are TRBV3-1 (or the pseudogene TRBV3-2) and TRBJ2-1, with D possibly matching TRBD2 (7 bases). The germline V and J ends were trimmed by 1 base and 7 bases, with 17 bases remaining between them. In germline, CDR1 is LGHDT, CDR2 YNNKEL (reference sequence). CDR3 length: 16 amino acids. CDR3 in DNA: TGTGCCAGCAGCCAAGCTCGGGGGGCTGGAGGGAATGAGCAGTTCTTC. Translated, it gives CASSQARGAGGNEQFF.

The chain couples TRBV11-2 to TRBJ2-2; D gene unclear. V gave up 5 bases and J gave up 1 base, with 11 bases separating them. Germline V lookup: CDR1 SGHAT, CDR2 FQNNGV. The CDR3 length is 15 residues. The CDR3 spells CASSLQNLNTGELFF. The CDR3, as DNA: TGTGCCAGCAGCCTCCAGAACTTGAACACCGGGGAGCTGTTTTTT.

The chain recombines TRBV28 with TRBJ2-7; TRBD2 matches 9 bases. There are 23 residues in the CDR3. The V gene end was trimmed by 2 bases and the J gene end by 0 bases; junction bases not matched to a gene: 26. Germline CDR1 is MDHEN and CDR2 is SYDVKM. CDR3 nucleotide sequence: TGTGCCAGCAGTTTAAAGGGGGCAGGGGCCCGCTGGCGGGAGGGCCTAAACTCCTACGAGCAGTACTTC. Translated, it gives CASSLKGAGARWREGLNSYEQYF.

This sequence joins TRBV30 and TRBJ1-2, with TRBD1 matching over 8 bases. Trimming took 5 bases from V and 5 from J; bases not matched to a gene: 7. Looked up from germline, CDR1 is GTSNPN and CDR2 is SVGIG (reference sequence). The CDR3 consists of 13 residues. The CDR3 nucleotides are TGTGCCTGGGGAACGGGACAGGTTTATGGCTACACCTTC. It specifies CAWGTGQVYGYTF.

The V and J genes are TRBV18 and TRBJ2-3; no clear D gene. Germline values: CDR1 KGHSH, CDR2 LQKENI. Trimming cost V 4 bases and J 5 bases, with 10 bases left between them. This CDR3 contains 13 residues. The CDR3 DNA reads TGTGCCAGCTCACGCCTAAACAGAGATACGCAGTATTTT. Translating gives CASSRLNRDTQYF.

The chain joins TRBV3-1 (or the pseudogene TRBV3-2) to TRBJ1-1; TRBD1 is a possible D gene (5 bases). From germline, CDR1 is LGHDT and CDR2 YNNKEL (reference sequence). The CDR3 is 14 residues long. The V gene lost 1 base and the J gene lost 2 bases, with 8 bases spanning the gap. CDR3 sequence (DNA): TGTGCCAGCAGCCAAGGACAGCTAAACACTGAAGCTTTCTTT. Residues: CASSQGQLNTEAFF.

The chain uses TRBV11-2 and TRBJ2-1, with D perhaps TRBD2 (6 bases). Deletions cut 6 bases from V and 3 bases from J, with 21 bases between. The CDR3 has 17 amino acids. The germline CDR1 and CDR2 sequences are SGHAT and FQNNGV. The CDR3 DNA reads TGTGCCAGCAGGCCCGGAGCCCCACTAGCTTACTACAATGAGCAGTTCTTC. This translates into CASRPGAPLAYYNEQFF.

This clone was seen a few times. J is TRBJ1-5 and V is TRBV6-1, with D uncertain. Trimming shortened V by 1 base and J by 7 bases, and 11 bases separated the two germline ends. From germline, CDR1 is MNHNS and CDR2 SASEGT. The CDR3 is made up of 14 amino acids. DNA of the CDR3: TGTGCCAGCAGTGAAGTACTAATGGACCAGCCCCAGCATTTT. This encodes CASSEVLMDQPQHF.

J is TRBJ1-2 and V is TRBV19; D ambiguous. The CDR3 has 14 amino acids. V was shortened by 9 bases and J by 1 base, with 15 bases between the two germline ends. Germline lookup yields CDR1 LNHDA and CDR2 SQIVND (reference sequence). CDR3 sequence (DNA): TGTGCCAGCACCGCCCTGGGCAGTAACTATGGCTACACCTTC. Amino acids: CASTALGSNYGYTF.

This clone was found once. The rearrangement uses TRBV5-5 and TRBJ2-2, with D tentatively TRBD2 (6 bases). V was trimmed by 4 bases and J by 2 bases, leaving 9 bases between them. CDR1 and CDR2 (germline): SGHKS, YYEKEE (reference sequence). The CDR3 has 14 residues. In nucleotides, the CDR3 is TGTGCCAGCAGCCGAGGACTAAACACCGGGGAGCTGTTTTTT. This translates into CASSRGLNTGELFF.

The chain carries TRBV2 and TRBJ2-1; weak D call: TRBD2 (5 bases). From germline, CDR1 is SNHLY and CDR2 FYNNEI. The CDR3 has 14 residues. Trimming stripped 6 bases from V and 0 bases from J, with 9 bases between. For the CDR3, the DNA is TGTGCCAGCAGACTAGAGAGCTCCTACAATGAGCAGTTCTTC. It translates to CASRLESSYNEQFF.

V and J are TRBV7-6 and TRBJ1-1, with unresolved D. Trimming removed 5 bases from V and 1 base from J, with 8 bases in between. CDR1 and CDR2 (germline): SGHVS, FNYEAQ. This CDR3 contains 13 residues. The CDR3 protein is CASSTRTNTEAFF. CDR3 nucleotide sequence: TGTGCCAGCAGCACACGGACGAACACTGAAGCTTTCTTT.

The rearrangement uses TRBV7-6 and TRBJ2-2; possibly TRBD2 for D (6 bases). The V and J ends lost 5 bases and 0 bases respectively, with 10 bases between them. CDR3 length: 15 residues. CDR1 and CDR2 from the germline V gene are SGHVS and FNYEAQ. As DNA, the CDR3 is TGTGCCAGCAGCCCGACTAGTCCGAACACCGGGGAGCTGTTTTTT. Residues: CASSPTSPNTGELFF.

This rearrangement joins TRBV29-1 to TRBJ1-1; D gene unclear. Germline V lookup: CDR1 SQVTM, CDR2 ANQGSEA. CDR3 size: 12 residues. The germline V and J ends were trimmed by 4 bases and 11 bases, with 17 bases remaining between them. CDR3 residues: CSVVVPAERAFF. CDR3 DNA: TGCAGCGTTGTTGTCCCGGCAGAGAGGGCTTTCTTT.

This chain connects TRBV28 to TRBJ2-5, with D perhaps matching TRBD1 (5 bases). Germline V gene sequence: CDR1 MDHEN, CDR2 SYDVKM. This CDR3 is 12 amino acids long. The V end lost 5 bases, the J end lost 4 bases, and 8 bases lay between the germline ends. The CDR3 is CASSQGGETQYF. The DNA of the CDR3 is TGTGCCAGCAGTCAGGGCGGAGAGACCCAGTACTTC. The full variable domain, completed using reference TRBV28 and TRBJ2-5, is DVKVTQSSRYLVKRTGEKVFLECVQDMDHENMFWYRQDPGLGLRLIYFSYDVKMKEKGDIPEGYSVSREKKERFSLILESASTNQTSMYLCASSQGGETQYFGPGTRLLVL.

The V call is TRBV29-1, the J call TRBJ2-5; 9 positions match TRBD2. CDR3 length: 11 amino acids. V shed 5 bases and J 5 bases; nucleotides not matched to a gene: 0. The germline V gene has CDR1 SQVTM and CDR2 ANQGSEA. CDR3 amino acids: CSVTSGETQYF. The CDR3 DNA reads TGCAGCGTTACTAGCGGGGAGACCCAGTACTTC. The variable domain in full, completed from reference TRBV29-1 and TRBJ2-5, reads SAVISQKPSRDICQRGTSLTIQCQVDSQVTMMFWYRQQPGQSLTLIATANQGSEATYESGFVIDKFPISRPNLTFSTLTVSNMSPEDSSIYLCSVTSGETQYFGPGTRLLVL.

Here the CDR3 DNA reads TGTGCCAGCAGTGACGTCGGGAACTCCTACAATGAGCAGTTCTTC. Amino acid sequence: CASSDVGNSYNEQFF. The chain has TRBV6-4 and TRBJ2-1; possible D gene TRBD2, 5 bases. Germline CDR1 and CDR2: MRHNA and SNTAGT. CDR3 size: 15 residues. V lost 2 bases to trimming and J lost 0 bases, with 8 bases between them.

The V gene is TRBV28, the J gene TRBJ2-1; TRBD1 is a possible D gene (5 bases). CDR1 and CDR2 from the germline V gene are MDHEN and SYDVKM. V was clipped by 6 bases and J by 7 bases, with 16 bases between them. This CDR3 is 14 amino acids long. CDR3 protein: CASRLPGIRNEQFF. The DNA of the CDR3 is TGTGCCAGCAGACTACCAGGGATAAGAAATGAGCAGTTCTTC.

A single count supports this clone. This chain links TRBV9 with TRBJ1-4, with unresolved D. The CDR3 has 13 amino acids. Per germline, CDR1 SGDLS and CDR2 YYNGEE. Trimming removed 4 bases from V and 6 bases from J, with 10 bases in between. The CDR3 DNA is TGTGCCAGCAGCCCAGACATTGATGAAAAACTGTTTTTT. Amino acid sequence: CASSPDIDEKLFF.

The chain links TRBV14 to TRBJ1-2, with D unresolved. CDR1 and CDR2 from the germline V gene are SGHDN and FVKESK. Trimming stripped 4 bases from V and 7 bases from J, with 13 bases between. This CDR3 spans 13 amino acids. The CDR3 loop reads CASSRQAQTGYTF. The DNA of the CDR3 is TGTGCCAGCAGCCGGCAAGCACAGACTGGCTACACCTTC.